The next 13 T cell receptor beta chains were all read from a single sample in a study of Tregs in tolerant kidney transplant recipients. The table came from immunoSEQ multiplex PCR; TCRdb's copy has only in-frame clones and leaves some out. Of about 15,000 clones detected, around four fifths appear once; the ten largest clones hold about 1.7%. The sequencing used Tregs from blood, collected before the transplant. The receptors shown here come from a human donor who received a combined kidney and bone marrow transplant.

In its sample, this clone was seen a few times. V and J are TRBV19 and TRBJ1-1; TRBD1 is a possible D gene (5 bases). The CDR3 loop spans 10 amino acids. Between the trimmed V and J ends, which lost 7 bases and 8 bases, there was a span of 8 bases. The germline CDR1 and CDR2 sequences are LNHDA and SQIVND (reference sequence). CDR3 sequence: CASKGSEAFF. The CDR3 DNA reads as TGTGCCAGTAAGGGGTCCGAAGCTTTCTTT.

The rearrangement links TRBV5-1 to TRBJ2-3; the D gene is possibly TRBD2 (6 bases). The CDR3 contains 16 residues. CDR1 SGHRS and CDR2 YFSETQ come from the germline V gene. Trimming cost V 0 bases and J 1 base, with 12 bases left between them. The CDR3 sequence is CASSLAASARTDTQYF. The CDR3 DNA follows: TGCGCCAGCAGCTTGGCGGCTAGCGCCCGCACAGATACGCAGTATTTT.

The chain carries TRBV28 and TRBJ1-2, with a tentative D call TRBD1 (6 bases). This CDR3 spans 17 amino acids. Germline lookup yields CDR1 MDHEN and CDR2 SYDVKM. Trimming took off 2 bases at V and 8 bases at J, with 24 bases between the two ends. The CDR3 sequence: CASSLRSGAGAFRGYTF. The CDR3 DNA is TGTGCCAGCAGTTTAAGAAGCGGGGCGGGGGCCTTTAGGGGCTACACCTTC.

The sample holds a few counts of this clone. The genes are TRBV19 and TRBJ2-5; D remains ambiguous. Between the trimmed V and J ends, which lost 0 bases and 7 bases, there was a span of 9 bases. The CDR3 has 13 residues. CDR1 and CDR2 from the germline V gene are LNHDA and SQIVND (reference sequence). CDR3 bases: TGTGCCAGTAGTATAGATTATGTCGGGACCCAGTACTTC. This translates into CASSIDYVGTQYF.

The chain recombines TRBV9 with TRBJ2-2, with a tentative D call TRBD2 (6 bases). Germline V gene data show CDR1 as SGDLS and CDR2 as YYNGEE. This CDR3 contains 14 residues. Trimming shortened V by 0 bases and J by 5 bases, and 8 bases separated the two germline ends. The CDR3, as DNA: TGTGCCAGCAGCGTAGTGGGGGGAACCGGGGAGCTGTTTTTT. Protein product: CASSVVGGTGELFF. Variable domain in full (rest from reference TRBV9 and TRBJ2-2): DSGVTQTPKHLITATGQRVTLRCSPRSGDLSVYWYQQSLDQGLQFLIQYYNGEERAKGNILERFSAQQFPDLHSELNLSSLELGDSALYFCASSVVGGTGELFFGEGSRLTVL.

The CDR3 coding sequence is TGTGCCAGCAGTTCTCTAGCGGGAGTCGCCGGGGAGCTGTTTTTT. Protein sequence: CASSSLAGVAGELFF. The chain joins TRBV2 to TRBJ2-2; 10 positions agree with TRBD2. Germline-derived CDR1 and CDR2 are SNHLY and FYNNEI. Trimming took 5 bases from V and 6 from J; bases not matched to a gene: 6. CDR3 size: 15 residues.

V usage is TRBV18 and J usage is TRBJ1-4, with D tentatively TRBD1 (5 bases). Trimming stripped 0 bases from V and 3 bases from J, with 8 bases between. The CDR3 is 15 residues long. Germline CDR1 KGHSH, CDR2 LQKENI. The CDR3 DNA follows: TGTGCCAGCTCACCACCGGGGGGAGCTAATGAAAAACTGTTTTTT. It encodes CASSPPGGANEKLFF.

The chain uses TRBV19 and TRBJ1-2, with D possibly matching TRBD1 (6 bases). Looked up from germline, CDR1 is LNHDA and CDR2 is SQIVND (reference sequence). The CDR3 is made up of 15 amino acids. V shed 2 bases and J shed 1 base, with 11 bases lying between them. CDR3 bases: TGTGCCAGTAGTATACCGGACAGCCGTAACTATGGCTACACCTTC. This translates into CASSIPDSRNYGYTF.

The rearrangement uses TRBV5-1 and TRBJ1-3; D not resolved. CDR3 size: 14 residues. V was trimmed by 4 bases and J by 0 bases, leaving 8 bases between them. Germline CDR1 is SGHRS and CDR2 is YFSETQ. The CDR3 DNA sequence: TGCGCCAGCAGCCTCGGTTACTCTGGAAACACCATATATTTT. It encodes CASSLGYSGNTIYF.

This sequence joins TRBV6-5 and TRBJ1-2; TRBD1 matches 8 bases. The junction had 5 bases not matched to a gene; V was cut back by 6 bases and J by 5 bases. The V gene's germline CDR1 is MNHEY and CDR2 SVGAGI. This CDR3 has 13 residues. CDR3 coding DNA: TGTGCCAGCAGACTCGGACAGGGTTATGGCTACACCTTC. Protein: CASRLGQGYGYTF.

The chain uses TRBV28 and TRBJ2-7; 10 nucleotides line up with TRBD1. After removal of 4 bases from V and 3 bases from J, the junction contained 12 bases not matched to a gene. Germline CDR1 reads MDHEN; CDR2 reads SYDVKM. The CDR3 spans 17 residues. CDR3 sequence: CASSSTLLTGGIYEQYF. In DNA form, the CDR3 reads TGTGCCAGCAGTTCTACCCTCTTGACAGGGGGCATCTACGAGCAGTACTTC.

This chain uses TRBV7-6 with TRBJ1-3; 7 nucleotides agree with TRBD1. V trimming: 5 bases; J trimming: 5 bases; junction bases outside the gene matches: 12. Germline assignment: CDR1 SGHVS and CDR2 FNYEAQ. The CDR3 consists of 16 residues. This CDR3 is CASSPSPGGSRNTIYF. As DNA, the CDR3 is TGTGCCAGCAGCCCATCCCCAGGGGGGAGCAGAAACACCATATATTTT.

V usage is TRBV27 and J usage is TRBJ2-7, with D possibly being TRBD1 (5 bases). Germline V gene data show CDR1 as MNHEY and CDR2 as SMNVEV (reference sequence). The CDR3 is 15 residues long. The V end lost 5 bases, the J end lost 2 bases, and 16 bases lay between the germline ends. Here the CDR3 reads CASSRWGRVAYEQYF. The CDR3 region has the DNA TGTGCCAGCAGTCGCTGGGGCAGGGTTGCCTACGAGCAGTACTTC.